This is a list of T cell receptor beta chains from one sample in a study of cytomegalovirus exposure and HLA in healthy donors. Some clones are missing from TCRdb's copy, which holds only in-frame ones; the method was immunoSEQ multiplex PCR. The repertoire includes some 120,000 clones, approximately 80% of them detected once, and 1% sits in the top ten. Sequenced sample: PBMCs. The receptor source for this set is a man aged 35 to 55 in good health and CMV-seronegative. Both conserved end residues are part of each CDR3. Each record gives: D gene, J gene, V gene, clone size, CDR3 length, CDR3 DNA, CDR3 protein. D genes are given only for firm matches. Expanded clones are given a class, and other clones once, few, many or no size at all.

D: NA
J: TRBJ2-7
V: TRBV28
size: NA
length: 14
DNA: TGTGCCAGCAGAACATCCGGACTGATGGACGAGCAGTACTTC
CDR3: CASRTSGLMDEQYF

D: NA
J: TRBJ2-6
V: TRBV6-1
size: NA
length: 15
DNA: TGTGCCAGCAGTGAACGGTACTCTGGGGCCAACGTCCTGACTTTC
CDR3: CASSERYSGANVLTF

D: TRBD1
J: TRBJ2-1
V: TRBV7-2
size: NA
length: 14
DNA: TGTGCCAGCAGCCAGAAGACAGGGGGCACTGAGCAGTTCTTC
CDR3: CASSQKTGGTEQFF

D: NA
J: TRBJ2-5
V: TRBV5-4
size: NA
length: 14
DNA: TGTGCCAGCAGCTTCCAGGGCCCTCAAGAGACCCAGTACTTC
CDR3: CASSFQGPQETQYF

D: NA
J: TRBJ1-4
V: TRBV25-1
size: NA
length: 12
DNA: TGTGCCAGCAACCTTGGCAATGAAAAACTGTTTTTT
CDR3: CASNLGNEKLFF

D: NA
J: TRBJ2-5
V: TRBV5-1
size: few
length: 13
DNA: TGCGCCAGCGGACCTAGCACGCCAGAGACCCAGTACTTC
CDR3: CASGPSTPETQYF

D: NA
J: TRBJ2-5
V: TRBV6-1
size: NA
length: 15
DNA: TGTGCCAGCAGTGAAACACGGGACACCCAAGAGACCCAGTACTTC
CDR3: CASSETRDTQETQYF

D: TRBD1
J: TRBJ2-7
V: TRBV6-1
size: NA
length: 16
DNA: TGTGCCAGCAGTGCCCGCCGGGACAGGGGGCGTAGCGAGCAGTACTTC
CDR3: CASSARRDRGRSEQYF

D: NA
J: TRBJ1-1
V: TRBV28
size: NA
length: 17
DNA: TGTGCCAGCCTCCCTATTGGCGCGGGACTCATGAACACTGAAGCTTTCTTT
CDR3: CASLPIGAGLMNTEAFF

D: NA
J: TRBJ1-2
V: TRBV28
size: NA
length: 18
DNA: TGTGCCAGCAGTTCCCCGGGAGGGGGGACCCGGAATAACTATGGCTACACCTTC
CDR3: CASSSPGGGTRNNYGYTF

D: NA
J: TRBJ2-5
V: TRBV6-1
size: NA
length: 12
DNA: TGTGCCAGCATGGCAGGGTGGGAGACCCAGTACTTC
CDR3: CASMAGWETQYF

D: NA
J: TRBJ2-5
V: TRBV6-5
size: NA
length: 11
DNA: TGTGCCAGCAGGTACCGGGGGTTCCAGTACTTC
CDR3: CASRYRGFQYF

D: TRBD1
J: TRBJ2-2
V: TRBV6-5
size: NA
length: 14
DNA: TGTGCCAGCATGGGACAGGGGTACACCGGGGAGCTGTTTTTT
CDR3: CASMGQGYTGELFF

D: NA
J: TRBJ1-4
V: TRBV5-6
size: NA
length: 15
DNA: TGTGCCAGCAGCCAAGCGGGGGTATGGGAAGAAAAACTGTTTTTT
CDR3: CASSQAGVWEEKLFF

D: TRBD1
J: TRBJ1-5
V: TRBV19
size: NA
length: 15
DNA: TGTGCCAGTAGTATGGGACAGCAGAGCAATCAGCCCCAGCATTTT
CDR3: CASSMGQQSNQPQHF

D: NA
J: TRBJ1-5
V: TRBV2
size: once
length: 14
DNA: TGTGCCAGCAGTAGTACTAATAGCAATCAGCCCCAGCATTTT
CDR3: CASSSTNSNQPQHF

D: NA
J: TRBJ1-2
V: TRBV2
size: NA
length: 12
DNA: TGTGCCAGCATTCGGGACTCTCAAGGCTACACCTTC
CDR3: CASIRDSQGYTF

D: NA
J: TRBJ1-4
V: TRBV4-2
size: NA
length: 20
DNA: TGTGCCAGCAGCCAACAAATCAGGGGTAGGGGAAGGACAACTAATGAAAAACTGTTTTTT
CDR3: CASSQQIRGRGRTTNEKLFF

D: TRBD1
J: TRBJ1-6
V: TRBV5-1
size: NA
length: 14
DNA: TGCGCCAGCAGCTTTGGACAGGGTATTTCACCCCTCCACTTT
CDR3: CASSFGQGISPLHF

D: TRBD1
J: TRBJ2-1
V: TRBV7-2
size: few
length: 15
DNA: TGTGCCAGCAGCTTAGTTTCACAGGGGATGAATGAGCAGTTCTTC
CDR3: CASSLVSQGMNEQFF

D: NA
J: TRBJ1-2
V: TRBV30
size: NA
length: 14
DNA: TGTGCCTGGAGTGTGCCTGGCAGAAGCTATGGCTACACCTTC
CDR3: CAWSVPGRSYGYTF

D: TRBD1
J: TRBJ2-5
V: TRBV2
size: NA
length: 14
DNA: TGTGCCAGCAGTCGACAGGGAATGGATGAGACCCAGTACTTC
CDR3: CASSRQGMDETQYF

D: NA
J: TRBJ1-1
V: TRBV5-1
size: once
length: 18
DNA: TGCGCCAGCCGTCTCACCCGGGCGGGACGGAGCATGAACACTGAAGCTTTCTTT
CDR3: CASRLTRAGRSMNTEAFF

D: TRBD1
J: TRBJ1-1
V: TRBV27
size: few
length: 16
DNA: TGTGCCAGCAAACTCTTAACAGGGGCCGGCGCCACTGAAGCTTTCTTT
CDR3: CASKLLTGAGATEAFF

D: TRBD1
J: TRBJ1-1
V: TRBV7-2
size: NA
length: 14
DNA: TGTGCCAGCAGCCCCTGGGACAGGGGCACTGAAGCTTTCTTT
CDR3: CASSPWDRGTEAFF

D: NA
J: TRBJ2-7
V: TRBV29-1
size: NA
length: 13
DNA: TGCAGCGTGAGGAGGGGGCCCTCCTACGAGCAGTACTTC
CDR3: CSVRRGPSYEQYF

D: NA
J: TRBJ2-6
V: TRBV19
size: NA
length: 14
DNA: TGTGCCAGTACCCCGGGGTCTGGGGCCAACGTCCTGACTTTC
CDR3: CASTPGSGANVLTF

D: TRBD2
J: TRBJ2-1
V: TRBV28
size: NA
length: 13
DNA: TGTGCCAATGCGGGGGGCCCCTACAATGAGCAGTTCTTC
CDR3: CANAGGPYNEQFF

D: TRBD1
J: TRBJ1-2
V: TRBV27
size: few
length: 14
DNA: TGTGCCAGCAGTCAGACCACAGGGGGCGGTGGCTACACCTTC
CDR3: CASSQTTGGGGYTF

D: NA
J: TRBJ1-4
V: TRBV15
size: NA
length: 15
DNA: TGTGCCACCAGCAGTGGGCCCCGCGGGGCTGAAAAACTGTTTTTT
CDR3: CATSSGPRGAEKLFF

D: TRBD2
J: TRBJ2-7
V: TRBV6-5
size: NA
length: 15
DNA: TGTGCCAGCAGTTCTACGGGGGGAGCTTTCCACGAGCAGTACTTC
CDR3: CASSSTGGAFHEQYF

D: TRBD1
J: TRBJ1-5
V: TRBV28
size: NA
length: 14
DNA: TGTGCCAGCAGTTCTCGGACAGGTGGGCAGCCCCAGCATTTT
CDR3: CASSSRTGGQPQHF

D: TRBD1
J: TRBJ1-2
V: TRBV5-1
size: once
length: 15
DNA: TGCGCCAGCAGCTCCGGGGGGACAGGGGGCTATGGCTACACCTTC
CDR3: CASSSGGTGGYGYTF

D: NA
J: TRBJ1-6
V: TRBV19
size: NA
length: 14
DNA: TGTGCCAGGGACAGACTGACCTGGGGTTCACCCCTCCACTTT
CDR3: CARDRLTWGSPLHF

D: NA
J: TRBJ1-1
V: TRBV29-1
size: NA
length: 13
DNA: TGCAGCGTTCAAACAGTGTTGAACACTGAAGCTTTCTTT
CDR3: CSVQTVLNTEAFF

D: NA
J: TRBJ1-1
V: TRBV29-1
size: NA
length: 12
DNA: TGCAGCGACATGGAGGTGGGAGCTGAAGCTTTCTTT
CDR3: CSDMEVGAEAFF

D: NA
J: TRBJ2-1
V: TRBV27
size: NA
length: 14
DNA: TGTGCCACGTGGGACAATTACCCCGGCAATGAGCAGTTCTTC
CDR3: CATWDNYPGNEQFF

D: TRBD1
J: TRBJ2-3
V: TRBV4-1
size: NA
length: 17
DNA: TGCGCCAGCAGCGACGGACAGGGAGGAACTAGCACAGATACGCAGTATTTT
CDR3: CASSDGQGGTSTDTQYF

D: TRBD2
J: TRBJ2-5
V: TRBV5-1
size: NA
length: 16
DNA: TGCGCCAGCAGCTTGGCCGGCGGGCGGGGGCAAGAGACCCAGTACTTC
CDR3: CASSLAGGRGQETQYF